The 10 T cell receptor beta chains below were found in one sample sequenced in a study of CD8 T cells in Susac syndrome (dated by TCRdb to between 2018 and 2020). Library method: the immunoSEQ multiplex PCR assay. RNA was extracted using the RNeasy kit, and roughly 0.5 to 1 microgram was reverse transcribed with random hexamers. TCRdb reworked the public reads: Q25 trimming with fastp, MiXCR clone assembly, productive beta chains retained. Under each unique CDR3 protein, matching rows form one entry showing the most common genes and DNA. The sample includes roughly 300,000 distinct CDR3 sequences, with around 84% observed a single time. The ten largest clonotypes hold approximately 0.11% of the sample. Material: CD8+ T cells from PBMCs. The receptors come from a human donor with multiple sclerosis.

The V and J genes are TRBV20-1 and TRBJ2-1; 12 bases map to TRBD2. With 6 bases clipped from V and 10 bases from J, the junction kept 16 bases outside the gene matches. Germline V lookup: CDR1 DFQATT, CDR2 SNEGSKA (reference sequence). CDR3 size: 16 residues. The CDR3 loop is CSANPRTSGVRWEQFF. The DNA for the CDR3 is TGCAGTGCCAATCCGAGGACTAGCGGGGTTCGGTGGGAGCAGTTCTTC.

The chain couples TRBV27 to TRBJ2-1, with a possible D match to TRBD1 (5 bases). This CDR3 spans 14 amino acids. V lost 5 bases, J lost 8 bases, and 16 bases lay in between. CDR1 MNHEY and CDR2 SMNVEV come from the germline V gene (reference sequence). CDR3: CASSILGAPYEQFF. CDR3 DNA sequence: TGTGCCAGCAGTATATTAGGGGCCCCCTATGAGCAGTTCTTC.

The rearrangement uses TRBV27 and TRBJ1-5, with D hard to call. Germline V gene data show CDR1 as MNHEY and CDR2 as SMNVEV (reference sequence). The CDR3 contains 15 residues. V was clipped by 0 bases and J by 2 bases, with 8 bases between them. This CDR3 is CASSLSLRGNQPQHF. The CDR3 DNA follows: TGTGCCAGCAGTTTATCGCTCCGCGGCAATCAGCCCCAGCATTTT.

CDR3 in amino acids: CASSGASGNGETQYF. The CDR3, as DNA: TGTGCCAGCAGTGGCGCTAGCGGGAACGGGGAGACCCAGTACTTC. The chain couples TRBV25-1 to TRBJ2-5; 9 bases agree with TRBD2. Looked up from germline, CDR1 is MGHDK and CDR2 is SYGVNS. V gave up 4 bases and J gave up 5 bases; unmatched junction bases: 8. There are 15 residues in the CDR3. Full variable domain (missing parts from reference TRBV25-1 and TRBJ2-5): EADIYQTPRYLVIGTGKKITLECSQTMGHDKMYWYQQDPGMELHLIHYSYGVNSTEKGDLSSESTVSRIRTEHFPLTLESARPSHTSQYLCASSGASGNGETQYFGPGTRLLVL.

This clonotype was observed once. This rearrangement joins TRBV20-1 to TRBJ2-5; 10 nucleotides match TRBD2. Germline CDR1 DFQATT, CDR2 SNEGSKA (reference sequence). V was pared by 2 bases and J by 4 bases, with 1 base of the junction left unmatched. The CDR3 covers 13 residues. This CDR3 reads CSARKRGGETQYF. The CDR3 DNA sequence: TGCAGTGCTAGAAAGCGGGGGGGAGAGACCCAGTACTTC.

The chain links TRBV12-3 or TRBV12-4 to TRBJ1-2; D gene unclear. The V end was cut by 3 bases, the J end by 0 bases, with 2 bases between. The CDR3 sequence is 12 residues long. CDR3 region: CASSFPNYGYTF. The CDR3, as DNA: TGTGCCAGCAGTTTCCCTAACTATGGCTACACCTTC.

This chain links TRBV19 with TRBJ2-7; D unclear. CDR3 length: 13 residues. Deletions cut 2 bases from V and 3 bases from J, with 8 bases between. The V gene's germline CDR1 is LNHDA and CDR2 SQIVND (reference sequence). The CDR3 DNA follows: TGTGCCAGTAGTATAACAGTTCTCTACGAGCAGTACTTC. As protein: CASSITVLYEQYF.

The CDR3 is CASSQARGIYGYTF. In nucleotides, the CDR3 is TGTGCCAGCAGCCAAGCACGCGGGATCTATGGCTACACCTTC. The J gene is TRBJ1-2, the V gene TRBV13; D is undetermined. The germline V and J ends were trimmed by 5 bases and 4 bases, with 14 bases remaining between them. The CDR3 totals 14 residues. Per the germline V gene, CDR1 is PRHDT and CDR2 is FYEKMQ (reference sequence).

The chain employs TRBV20-1 and TRBJ2-2, with 7 bases matching TRBD2. This CDR3 is 12 amino acids long. V was pared by 5 bases and J by 5 bases, with 2 bases of the junction left unmatched. The germline CDR1 and CDR2 sequences are DFQATT and SNEGSKA (reference sequence). CDR3 nucleotide sequence: TGCAGTGCTCCTAGCGGAACCGGGGAGCTGTTTTTT. Its translation: CSAPSGTGELFF.

The chain combines TRBV27 with TRBJ2-2, with 7 bases that match TRBD2. Germline V gene lookup returns CDR1 MNHEY and CDR2 SMNVEV (reference sequence). Unmatched junction bases numbered 3, after V lost 1 base and J lost 4 bases. CDR3 length equals 15 residues. Here the CDR3 reads CASSLFGGSTGELFF. The CDR3 DNA reads as TGTGCCAGCAGTTTATTTGGCGGGAGCACCGGGGAGCTGTTTTTT.